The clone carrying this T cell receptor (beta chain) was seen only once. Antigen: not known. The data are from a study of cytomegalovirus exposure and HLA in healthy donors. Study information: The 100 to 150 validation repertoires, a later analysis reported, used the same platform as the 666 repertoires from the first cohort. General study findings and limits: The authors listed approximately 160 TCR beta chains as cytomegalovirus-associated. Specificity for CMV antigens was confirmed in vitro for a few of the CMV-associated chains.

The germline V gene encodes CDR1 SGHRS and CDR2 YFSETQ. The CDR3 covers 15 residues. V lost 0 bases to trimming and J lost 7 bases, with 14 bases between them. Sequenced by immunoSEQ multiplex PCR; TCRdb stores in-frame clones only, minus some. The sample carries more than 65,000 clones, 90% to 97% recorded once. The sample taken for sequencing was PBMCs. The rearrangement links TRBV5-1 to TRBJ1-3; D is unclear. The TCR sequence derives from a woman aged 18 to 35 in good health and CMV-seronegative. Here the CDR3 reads CASSLDLTGWNTIYF. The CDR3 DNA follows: TGCGCCAGCAGCTTGGATCTGACCGGGTGGAACACCATATATTTT.